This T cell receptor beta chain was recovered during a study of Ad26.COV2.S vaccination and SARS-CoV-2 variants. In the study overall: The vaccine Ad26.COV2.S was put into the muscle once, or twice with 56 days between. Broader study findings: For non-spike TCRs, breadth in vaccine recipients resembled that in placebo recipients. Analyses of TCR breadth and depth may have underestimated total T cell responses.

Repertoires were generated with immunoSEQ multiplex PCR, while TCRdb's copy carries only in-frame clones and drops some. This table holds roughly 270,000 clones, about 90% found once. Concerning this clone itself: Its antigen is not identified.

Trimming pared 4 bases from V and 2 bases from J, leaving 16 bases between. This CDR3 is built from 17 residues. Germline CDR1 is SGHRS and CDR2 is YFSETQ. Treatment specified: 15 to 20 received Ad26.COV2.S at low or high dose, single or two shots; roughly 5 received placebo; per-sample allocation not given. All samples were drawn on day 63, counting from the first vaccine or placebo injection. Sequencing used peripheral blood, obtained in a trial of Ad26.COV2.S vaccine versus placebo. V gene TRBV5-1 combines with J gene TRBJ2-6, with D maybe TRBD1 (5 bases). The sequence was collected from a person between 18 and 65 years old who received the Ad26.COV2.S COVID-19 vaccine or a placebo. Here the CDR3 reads CASSEDTLAPGANVLTF. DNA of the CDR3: TGCGCCAGCAGCGAGGACACCCTTGCACCTGGGGCCAACGTCCTGACTTTC.